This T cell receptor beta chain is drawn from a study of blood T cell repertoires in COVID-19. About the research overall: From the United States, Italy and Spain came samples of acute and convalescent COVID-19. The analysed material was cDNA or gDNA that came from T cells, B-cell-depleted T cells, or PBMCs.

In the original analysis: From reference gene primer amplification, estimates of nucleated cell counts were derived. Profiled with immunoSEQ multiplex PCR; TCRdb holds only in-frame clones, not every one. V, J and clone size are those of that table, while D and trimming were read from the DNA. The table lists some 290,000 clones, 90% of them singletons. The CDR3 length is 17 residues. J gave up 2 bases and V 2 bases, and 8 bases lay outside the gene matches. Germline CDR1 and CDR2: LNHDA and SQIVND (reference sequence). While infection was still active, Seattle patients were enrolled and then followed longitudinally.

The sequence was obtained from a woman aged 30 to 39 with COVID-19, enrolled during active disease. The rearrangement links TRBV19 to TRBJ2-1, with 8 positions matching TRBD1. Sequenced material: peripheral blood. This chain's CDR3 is CASSISGDRGTYNEQFF. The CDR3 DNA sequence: TGTGCCAGTAGTATAAGTGGAGACAGGGGAACCTACAATGAGCAGTTCTTC.